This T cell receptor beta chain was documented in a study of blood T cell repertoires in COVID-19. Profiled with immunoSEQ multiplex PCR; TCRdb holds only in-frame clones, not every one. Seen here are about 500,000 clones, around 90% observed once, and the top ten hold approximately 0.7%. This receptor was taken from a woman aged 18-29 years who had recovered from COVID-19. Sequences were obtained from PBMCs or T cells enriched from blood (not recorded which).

CDR3 residues: CASSPVRAFF. CDR3 bases: TGTGCCAGCAGCCCCGTACGGGCTTTCTTT. V usage is TRBV7-9 and J usage is TRBJ1-1; no clear D. This CDR3 region has 10 residues. CDR1 is SEHNR, CDR2 FQNEAQ, per germline (reference sequence). V shed 5 bases and J shed 11 bases, with 9 bases lying between them.